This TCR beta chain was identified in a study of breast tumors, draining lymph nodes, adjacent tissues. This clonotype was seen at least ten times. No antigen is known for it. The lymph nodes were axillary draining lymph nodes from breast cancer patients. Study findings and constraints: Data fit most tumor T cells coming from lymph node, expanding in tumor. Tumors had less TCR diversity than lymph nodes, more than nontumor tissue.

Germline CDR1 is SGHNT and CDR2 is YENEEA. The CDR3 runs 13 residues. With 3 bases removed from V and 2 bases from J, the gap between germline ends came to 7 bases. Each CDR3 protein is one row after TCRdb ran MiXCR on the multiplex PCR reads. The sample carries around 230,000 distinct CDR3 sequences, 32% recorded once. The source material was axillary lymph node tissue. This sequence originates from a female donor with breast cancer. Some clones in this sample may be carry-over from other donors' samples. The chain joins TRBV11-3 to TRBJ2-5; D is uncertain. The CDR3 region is CASSFGLQETQYF. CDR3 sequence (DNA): TGTGCCAGCAGCTTTGGTCTTCAAGAGACCCAGTACTTC.